This T cell receptor (beta chain) was documented in a study of radiotherapy plus CTLA-4 blockade in lung cancer. Findings and caveats of the study: Following radiotherapy plus ipilimumab, tumor-derived TCR clones expanded in the blood. Response was reportedly best predicted by early blood T cell clone dynamics, with interferon-beta.

Patients in the study, people with chemo-refractory metastatic non-small-cell lung cancer, received focal radiation plus ipilimumab CTLA-4 blockade. TCRdb's copy holds only in-frame clones and misses some; the assay was immunoSEQ multiplex PCR. Altogether about 80,000 clones are present, around 76% being singletons, with the ten largest covering roughly 22%. Points on this clone: Its specificity is unknown.

V gave up 0 bases and J gave up 8 bases, with 13 bases separating them. The CDR3 covers 14 residues. Germline loops: CDR1 MNHNS, CDR2 SASEGT. The TCR comes from a human donor with non-small cell lung cancer whose response to radiotherapy plus ipilimumab could not be evaluated. Some clones in this sample may be carry-over from other donors' samples. The rearrangement joins TRBV6-1 to TRBJ1-2; a possible D gene is TRBD1 (6 bases). Specimen: peripheral blood, collected from a patient treated with radiotherapy plus ipilimumab. The DNA for the CDR3 is TGTGCCAGCAGTGAAGCGGGGAGGGGGGCGGGCTACACCTTC. Translation gives CASSEAGRGAGYTF.